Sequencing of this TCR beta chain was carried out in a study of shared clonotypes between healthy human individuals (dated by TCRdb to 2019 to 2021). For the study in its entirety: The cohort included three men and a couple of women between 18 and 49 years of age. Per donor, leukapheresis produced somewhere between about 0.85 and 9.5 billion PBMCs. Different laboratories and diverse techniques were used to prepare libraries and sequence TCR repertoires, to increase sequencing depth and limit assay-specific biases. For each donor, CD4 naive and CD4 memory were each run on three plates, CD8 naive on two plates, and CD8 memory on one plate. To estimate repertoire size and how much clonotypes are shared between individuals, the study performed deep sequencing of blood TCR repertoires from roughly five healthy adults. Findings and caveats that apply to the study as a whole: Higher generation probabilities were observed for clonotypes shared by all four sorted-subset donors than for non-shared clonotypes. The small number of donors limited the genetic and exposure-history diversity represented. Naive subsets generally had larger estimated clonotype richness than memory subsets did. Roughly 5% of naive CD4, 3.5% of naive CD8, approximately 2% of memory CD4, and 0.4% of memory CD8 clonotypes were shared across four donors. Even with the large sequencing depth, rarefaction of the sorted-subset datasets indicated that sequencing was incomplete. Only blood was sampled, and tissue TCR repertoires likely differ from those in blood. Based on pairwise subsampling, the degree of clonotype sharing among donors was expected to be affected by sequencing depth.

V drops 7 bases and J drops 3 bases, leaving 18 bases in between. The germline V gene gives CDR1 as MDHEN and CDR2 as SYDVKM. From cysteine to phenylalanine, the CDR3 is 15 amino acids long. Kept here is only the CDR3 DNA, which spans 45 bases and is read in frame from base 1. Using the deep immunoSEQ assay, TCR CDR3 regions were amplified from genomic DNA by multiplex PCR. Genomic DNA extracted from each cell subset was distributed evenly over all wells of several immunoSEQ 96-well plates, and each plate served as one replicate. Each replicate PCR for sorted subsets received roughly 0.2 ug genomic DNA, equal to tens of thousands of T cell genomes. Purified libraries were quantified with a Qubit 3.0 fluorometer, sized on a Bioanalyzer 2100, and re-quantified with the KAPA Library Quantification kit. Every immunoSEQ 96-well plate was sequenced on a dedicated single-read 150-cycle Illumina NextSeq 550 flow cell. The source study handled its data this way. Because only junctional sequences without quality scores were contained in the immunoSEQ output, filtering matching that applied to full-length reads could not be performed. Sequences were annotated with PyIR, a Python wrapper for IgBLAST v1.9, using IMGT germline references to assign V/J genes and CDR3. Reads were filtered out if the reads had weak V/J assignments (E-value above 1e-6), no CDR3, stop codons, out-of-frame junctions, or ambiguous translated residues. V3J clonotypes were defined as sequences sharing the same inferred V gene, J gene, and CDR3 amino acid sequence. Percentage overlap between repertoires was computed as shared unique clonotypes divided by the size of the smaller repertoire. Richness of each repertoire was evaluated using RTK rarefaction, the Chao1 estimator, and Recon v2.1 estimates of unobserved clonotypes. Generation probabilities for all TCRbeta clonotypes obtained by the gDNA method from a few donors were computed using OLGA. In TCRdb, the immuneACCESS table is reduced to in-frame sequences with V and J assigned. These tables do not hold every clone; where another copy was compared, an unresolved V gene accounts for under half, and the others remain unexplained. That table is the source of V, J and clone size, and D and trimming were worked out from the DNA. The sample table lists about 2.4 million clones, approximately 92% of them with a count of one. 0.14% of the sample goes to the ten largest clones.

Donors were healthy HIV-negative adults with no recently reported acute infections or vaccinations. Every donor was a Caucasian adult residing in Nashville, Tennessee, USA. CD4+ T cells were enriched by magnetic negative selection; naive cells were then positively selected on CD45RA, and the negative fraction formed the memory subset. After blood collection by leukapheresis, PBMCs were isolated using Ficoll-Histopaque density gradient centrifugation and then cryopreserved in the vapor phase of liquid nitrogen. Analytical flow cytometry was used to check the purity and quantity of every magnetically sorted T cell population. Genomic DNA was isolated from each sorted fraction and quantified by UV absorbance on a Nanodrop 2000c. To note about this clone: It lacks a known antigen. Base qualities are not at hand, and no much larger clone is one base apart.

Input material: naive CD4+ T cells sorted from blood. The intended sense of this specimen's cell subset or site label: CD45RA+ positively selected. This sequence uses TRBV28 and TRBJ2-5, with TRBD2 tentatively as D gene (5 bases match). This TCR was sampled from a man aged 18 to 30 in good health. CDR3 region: CASTPPGVRKETQYF. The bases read TGTGCCAGCACTCCCCCCGGGGTGCGAAAAGAGACCCAGTACTTC.